The table lists the clone carrying this T cell receptor (beta chain) with a few counts. The antigen is unknown. Researchers amplified the TCR beta CDR3 regions from RNA transcripts. The TCR CDR3 first-round RT-PCR relied on the HTBI primer set. TCRdb called the multiplex PCR reads again in MiXCR, with one record for every CDR3 protein. The sample includes 370,000 or so distinct CDR3 sequences, approximately 14% of them seen just once. This sample was included in a study of T cells in Graves' hyperthyroidism and ophthalmopathy. Notes on the study in general: Among thyroid clonotypes expanded above 0.001, most also appeared in blood.

CDR3 length: 20 residues. CDR1 is SGDLS, CDR2 YYNGEE, per germline. The V segment lost 4 bases and the J segment 2 bases; nucleotides outside the gene matches: 19. The clonotype was recovered from a woman aged 18-29 years with Graves' hyperthyroidism that later progressed to Graves' ophthalmopathy. Sequencing used blood. The V and J genes are TRBV9 and TRBJ2-1; TRBD2 matches at 9 bases. The CDR3 region is CASSLSTEPGGRGAYNEQFF. The CDR3 DNA sequence: TGTGCCAGCAGCCTTTCGACGGAGCCTGGCGGGAGGGGCGCCTACAATGAGCAGTTCTTC.